The text below deals with one TCR beta chain. The antigen this receptor binds is unknown. Within one base of it there is no much larger clone, and no base qualities were kept. The CDR3 starts with the cysteine, ends with the phenylalanine, and has 16 residues. Just CDR3 DNA is preserved here, 48 bases in frame from base 1. From V the trimming removes 4 bases and from J it removes 0 bases, while the gene matches leave 5 bases of the junction unaccounted for. CDR1 and CDR2 are read off the germline V gene as MDHEN and SYDVKM. Patients with a history of autoimmune disease or receiving systemic immunosuppression were excluded from the trial. Peripheral blood for TCR sequencing was collected from all dose cohorts at baseline, on cycle 4 day 1, and on cycle 7 day 1. The samples were drawn from a first-in-human, open-label, multicenter phase I dose-escalation trial of ivuxolimab. Adults with locally advanced or metastatic melanoma, renal cell, hepatocellular, or head and neck squamous cell carcinoma were enrolled in the trial. CD4+ and CD8+ T cells were sorted separately from peripheral blood before TCR sequencing.

These data are taken from a study of OX40 agonist ivuxolimab in advanced cancers. Study-level background: Ivuxolimab, which targeted the costimulatory receptor OX40 (CD134), was an agonistic, fully human IgG2 monoclonal antibody. In the dose-escalation cohort, 75% to 90% of patients were male, and the mean age was 60 years with a range of roughly 23 to 90. Of the roughly 51 dose-escalation patients, hepatocellular carcinoma was present in around 20, melanoma in around 15, renal cell carcinoma in 9 and head and neck cancer in 9. The paper reports the monotherapy dose-escalation portion (N of about 47 patients) of the phase I ivuxolimab trial. Three dose-escalation patients achieved partial responses, one with hepatocellular carcinoma and two with cutaneous melanoma. Prior anti-PD-1, anti-PD-L1 or anti-CTLA-4 therapy was permitted, and checkpoint inhibitors had been received by about 37% of dose-escalation patients. Peripheral TCRbeta sequencing was intended to test whether TCR sequence diversity was altered and clonal T-cell expansion was caused by ivuxolimab. Intravenous ivuxolimab was administered to patients every 2 weeks at six dose levels: 0.01, 0.1, 0.3, 1.5, 3 and 10 mg/kg. The investigation overall reported the following: Low levels of normalized T-cell clonal expansion were also shown by some nonresponding patients. In the 0.1-3.0 mg/kg groups, partial responders had among the lowest normalized peripheral clonal expansion, particularly in CD8+ T cells. The antigen specificity of the clonally expanded peripheral T cells was not determined. On average, CD8+ T cells showed more expanded clones than CD4+ T cells after ivuxolimab. At doses of 0.1 to 3.0 mg/kg, clonal expansion of both CD4+ and CD8+ T cells in blood was seen between baseline and week 6.

Genomic DNA was isolated from the sorted cells so that the TCRbeta CDR3 region could be sequenced. The immunoSEQ Assay was used for sequencing of TCRbeta CDR3 regions. The table was pulled from immuneACCESS by TCRdb, which kept in-frame rearrangements only. Such tables lose some clones; where checked, under half of the loss comes from unresolved V genes, and the rest has no known cause. The sample table lists tens of thousands of clones, roughly 91% of them with a count of one. 2.6% of the sample is in the top ten clones. This receptor was obtained from an adult with an advanced solid tumor such as melanoma, head and neck, liver or kidney cancer. In this chain, TRBV28 is recombined with TRBJ2-1; 8 of the junction bases match TRBD2. The sequenced sample was CD4+ or CD8+ T cells sorted from blood, obtained in a trial of the OX40 agonist ivuxolimab. The CDR3 protein: CASSWGSGNSYNEQFF. The sequenced DNA: TGTGCCAGCAGTTGGGGTAGCGGGAACTCCTACAATGAGCAGTTCTTC. Beyond the CDR3, the reference TRBV28 and TRBJ2-1 genes provide the residues; the full variable domain reads: DVKVTQSSRYLVKRTGEKVFLECVQDMDHENMFWYRQDPGLGLRLIYFSYDVKMKEKGDIPEGYSVSREKKERFSLILESASTNQTSMYLCASSWGSGNSYNEQFFGPGTRLTVL.